This entry is about one T cell receptor beta chain. The CDR3 has 15 amino acids. Germline loops: CDR1 KGHSH, CDR2 LQKENI. The trim removed 6 bases at V and 5 bases at J, leaving 10 bases unmatched. The data originate from a study of blood T cell repertoires in COVID-19. About the research overall: Acute and convalescent COVID-19 specimens originated in the United States, Italy and Spain.

In the authors' workflow: From reference gene primer amplification, estimates of nucleated cell counts were derived. TCRdb's copy holds only in-frame clones and misses some; the assay was immunoSEQ multiplex PCR. V and J calls and clone size are given by that table; D and trimming were obtained from the DNA. The table has around 210,000 clones, just under 85% seen once. Seattle participants joined during active infection and were tracked over time. The sample was peripheral blood. This chain links TRBV18 with TRBJ2-7, with 10 bases aligning to TRBD1. The source of this sequence is a man in his 60s with COVID-19, enrolled during active disease. CDR3 coding DNA: TGTGCCAGCTCCCTAGGGACAGGGGTAGGCCACGAGCAGTACTTC. Its translation: CASSLGTGVGHEQYF.